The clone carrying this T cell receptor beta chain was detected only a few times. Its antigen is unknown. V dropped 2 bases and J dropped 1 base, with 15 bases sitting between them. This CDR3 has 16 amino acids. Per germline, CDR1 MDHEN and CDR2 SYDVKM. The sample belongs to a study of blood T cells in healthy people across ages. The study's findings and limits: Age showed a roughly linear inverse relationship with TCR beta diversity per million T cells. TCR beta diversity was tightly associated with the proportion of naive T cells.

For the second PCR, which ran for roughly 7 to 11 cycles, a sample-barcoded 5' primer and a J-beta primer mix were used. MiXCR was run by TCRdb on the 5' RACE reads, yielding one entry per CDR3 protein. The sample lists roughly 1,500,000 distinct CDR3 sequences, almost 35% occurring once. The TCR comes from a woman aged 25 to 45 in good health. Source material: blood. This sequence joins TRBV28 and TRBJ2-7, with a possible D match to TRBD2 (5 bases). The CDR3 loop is CASSLEPADASYEQYF. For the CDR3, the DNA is TGTGCCAGCAGTTTAGAGCCAGCGGACGCATCCTACGAGCAGTACTTC. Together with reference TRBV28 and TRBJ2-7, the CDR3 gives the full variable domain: DVKVTQSSRYLVKRTGEKVFLECVQDMDHENMFWYRQDPGLGLRLIYFSYDVKMKEKGDIPEGYSVSREKKERFSLILESASTNQTSMYLCASSLEPADASYEQYFGPGTRLTVT.